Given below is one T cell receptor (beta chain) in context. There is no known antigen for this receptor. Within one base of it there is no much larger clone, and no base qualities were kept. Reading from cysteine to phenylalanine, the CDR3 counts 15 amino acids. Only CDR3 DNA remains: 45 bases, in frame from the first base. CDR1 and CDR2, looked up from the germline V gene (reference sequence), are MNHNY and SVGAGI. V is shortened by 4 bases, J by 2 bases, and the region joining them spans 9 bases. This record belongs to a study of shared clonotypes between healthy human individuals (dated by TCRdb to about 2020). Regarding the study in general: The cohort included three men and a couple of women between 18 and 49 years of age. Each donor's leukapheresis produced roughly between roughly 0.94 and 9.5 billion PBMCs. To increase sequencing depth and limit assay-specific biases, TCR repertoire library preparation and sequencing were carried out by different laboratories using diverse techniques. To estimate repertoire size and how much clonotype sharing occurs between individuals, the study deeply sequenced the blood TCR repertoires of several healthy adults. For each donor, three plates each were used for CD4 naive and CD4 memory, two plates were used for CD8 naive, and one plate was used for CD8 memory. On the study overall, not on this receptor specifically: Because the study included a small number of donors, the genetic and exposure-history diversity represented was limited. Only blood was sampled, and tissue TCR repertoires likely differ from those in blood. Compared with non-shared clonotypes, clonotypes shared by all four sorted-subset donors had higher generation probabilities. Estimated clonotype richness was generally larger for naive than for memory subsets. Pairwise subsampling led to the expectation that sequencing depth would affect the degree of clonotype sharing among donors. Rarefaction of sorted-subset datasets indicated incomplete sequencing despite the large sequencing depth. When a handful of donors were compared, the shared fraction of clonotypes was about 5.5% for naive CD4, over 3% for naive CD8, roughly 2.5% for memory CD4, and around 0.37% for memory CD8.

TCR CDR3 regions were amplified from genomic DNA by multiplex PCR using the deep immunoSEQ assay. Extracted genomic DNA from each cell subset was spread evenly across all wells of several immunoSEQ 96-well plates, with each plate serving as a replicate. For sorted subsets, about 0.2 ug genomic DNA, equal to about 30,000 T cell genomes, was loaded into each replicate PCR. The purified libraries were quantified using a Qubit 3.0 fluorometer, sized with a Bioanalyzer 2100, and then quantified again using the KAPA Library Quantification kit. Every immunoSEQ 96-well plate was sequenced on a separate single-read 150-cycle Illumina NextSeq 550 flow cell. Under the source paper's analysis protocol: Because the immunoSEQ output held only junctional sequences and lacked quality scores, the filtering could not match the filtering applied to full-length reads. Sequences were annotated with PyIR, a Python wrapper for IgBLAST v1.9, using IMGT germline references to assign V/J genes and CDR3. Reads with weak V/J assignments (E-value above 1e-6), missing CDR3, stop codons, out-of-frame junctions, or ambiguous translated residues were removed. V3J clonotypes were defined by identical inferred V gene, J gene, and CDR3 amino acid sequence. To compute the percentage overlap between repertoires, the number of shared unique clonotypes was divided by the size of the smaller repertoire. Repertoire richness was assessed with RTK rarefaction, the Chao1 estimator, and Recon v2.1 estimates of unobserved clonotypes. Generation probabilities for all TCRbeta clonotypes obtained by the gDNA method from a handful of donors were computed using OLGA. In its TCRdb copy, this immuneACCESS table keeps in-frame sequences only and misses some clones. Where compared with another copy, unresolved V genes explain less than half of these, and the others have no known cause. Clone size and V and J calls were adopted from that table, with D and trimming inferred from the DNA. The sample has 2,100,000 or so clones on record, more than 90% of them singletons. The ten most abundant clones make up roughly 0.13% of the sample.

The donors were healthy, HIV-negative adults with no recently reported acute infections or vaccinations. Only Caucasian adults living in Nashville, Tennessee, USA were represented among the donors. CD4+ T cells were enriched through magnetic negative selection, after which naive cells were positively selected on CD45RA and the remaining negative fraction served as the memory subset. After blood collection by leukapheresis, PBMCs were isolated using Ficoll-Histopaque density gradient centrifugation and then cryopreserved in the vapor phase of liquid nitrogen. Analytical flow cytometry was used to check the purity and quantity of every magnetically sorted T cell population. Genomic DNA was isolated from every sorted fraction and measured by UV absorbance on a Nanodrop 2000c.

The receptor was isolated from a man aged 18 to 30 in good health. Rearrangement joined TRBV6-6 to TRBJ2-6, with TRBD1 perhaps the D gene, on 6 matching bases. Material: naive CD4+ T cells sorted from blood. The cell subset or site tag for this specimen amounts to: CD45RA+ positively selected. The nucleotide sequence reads TGTGCCAGCAGTTGGACAGCCCCTGGGGCCAACGTCCTGACTTTC. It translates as CASSWTAPGANVLTF.